This T cell receptor beta chain was captured in a study of shared clonotypes between healthy human individuals. Sequenced by immunoSEQ multiplex PCR; TCRdb stores in-frame clones only, minus some. The sample has more than 400,000 clones, almost 80% seen once. Per germline, CDR1 MDHEN and CDR2 SYDVKM. Deletions cut 4 bases from V and 4 bases from J, with 17 bases between. The CDR3 covers 16 residues. This clone is deemed medium-sized. This chain links TRBV28 with TRBJ2-1; perhaps TRBD2 as D (7 bases). This TCR was recovered from a middle-aged woman in good health. Some clones in this sample may be carry-over from other donors' samples. Sequencing was carried out using PBMCs. The CDR3 region has the DNA TGTGCCAGCAGTTCCCTCGGGGAGGGGGAGTACAATGAGCAGTTCTTC. Its protein is CASSSLGEGEYNEQFF.